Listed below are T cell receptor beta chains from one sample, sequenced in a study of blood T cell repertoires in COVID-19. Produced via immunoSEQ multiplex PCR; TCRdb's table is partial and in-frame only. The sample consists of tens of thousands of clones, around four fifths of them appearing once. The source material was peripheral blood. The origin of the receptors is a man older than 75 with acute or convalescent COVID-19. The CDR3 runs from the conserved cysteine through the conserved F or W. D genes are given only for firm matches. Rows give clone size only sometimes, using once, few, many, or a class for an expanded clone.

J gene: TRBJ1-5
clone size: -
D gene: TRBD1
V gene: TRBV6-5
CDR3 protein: CASRPDRGNQPQHF
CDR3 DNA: TGTGCCAGCAGGCCGGACAGGGGAAATCAGCCCCAGCATTTT

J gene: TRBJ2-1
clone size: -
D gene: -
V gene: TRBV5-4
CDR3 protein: CASSFRGVTTNEQFF
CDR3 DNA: TGTGCCAGCAGCTTCCGGGGAGTAACTACAAATGAGCAGTTCTTC

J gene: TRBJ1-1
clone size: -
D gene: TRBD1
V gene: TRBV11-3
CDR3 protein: CASSLGRGPGTEAFF
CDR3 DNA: TGTGCCAGCAGCTTAGGCAGGGGGCCCGGGACTGAAGCTTTCTTT

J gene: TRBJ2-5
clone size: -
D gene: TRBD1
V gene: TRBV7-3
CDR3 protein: CASSRTGAGETQYF
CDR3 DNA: TGTGCCAGCAGCCGGACAGGGGCCGGGGAGACCCAGTACTTC

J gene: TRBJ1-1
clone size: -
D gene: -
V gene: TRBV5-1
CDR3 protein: CASSPSTGNTEAFF
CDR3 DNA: TGCGCCAGCAGCCCATCAACAGGGAACACTGAAGCTTTCTTT

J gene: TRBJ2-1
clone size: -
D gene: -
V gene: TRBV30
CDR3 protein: CAWNTGYSYNEQFF
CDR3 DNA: TGTGCCTGGAATACAGGATACTCCTACAATGAGCAGTTCTTC

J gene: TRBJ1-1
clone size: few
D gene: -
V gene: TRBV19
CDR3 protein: CASLDTGRNTEAFF
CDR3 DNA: TGTGCCAGCTTAGATACAGGGCGGAACACTGAAGCTTTCTTT

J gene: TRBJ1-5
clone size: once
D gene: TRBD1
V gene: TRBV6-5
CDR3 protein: CASTLGQGGNQPQHF
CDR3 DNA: TGTGCCAGCACCCTTGGACAGGGAGGGAATCAGCCCCAGCATTTT

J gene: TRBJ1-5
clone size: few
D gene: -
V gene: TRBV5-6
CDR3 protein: CASSLQGRSTQPQHF
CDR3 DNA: TGTGCCAGCAGCTTGCAGGGGCGCAGTACCCAGCCCCAGCATTTT

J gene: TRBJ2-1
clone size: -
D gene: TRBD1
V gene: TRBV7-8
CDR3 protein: CASSQGAAAYNEQFF
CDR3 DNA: TGTGCCAGCAGCCAGGGGGCGGCAGCCTACAATGAGCAGTTCTTC

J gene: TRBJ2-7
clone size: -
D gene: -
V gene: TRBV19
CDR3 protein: CASSTTGQLYEQYF
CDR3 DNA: TGTGCCAGTAGTACCACAGGACAGCTCTACGAGCAGTACTTC

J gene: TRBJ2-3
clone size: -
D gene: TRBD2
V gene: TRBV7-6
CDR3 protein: CASRPTSGATDTQYF
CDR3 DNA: TGTGCCAGCAGACCAACTAGCGGGGCCACAGATACGCAGTATTTT

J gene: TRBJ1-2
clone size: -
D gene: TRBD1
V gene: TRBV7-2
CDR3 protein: CASSAGTGDGYTF
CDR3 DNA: TGTGCCAGCAGCGCCGGGACAGGGGACGGCTACACCTTC

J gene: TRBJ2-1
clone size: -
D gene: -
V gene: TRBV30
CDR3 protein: CAWSYYNEQFF
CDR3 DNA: TGTGCCTGGAGTTACTACAATGAGCAGTTCTTC

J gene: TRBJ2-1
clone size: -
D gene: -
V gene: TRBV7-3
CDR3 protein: CASSPSGPAYNEQFF
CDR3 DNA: TGTGCCAGCAGCCCAAGCGGGCCCGCCTACAATGAGCAGTTCTTC

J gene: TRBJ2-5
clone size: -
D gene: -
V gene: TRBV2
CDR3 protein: CASSGPGTSQETQYF
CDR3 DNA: TGTGCCAGCAGTGGGCCGGGGACTTCTCAAGAGACCCAGTACTTC

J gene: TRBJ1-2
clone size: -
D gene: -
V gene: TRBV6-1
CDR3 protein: CASSESGVVQLGYTF
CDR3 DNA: TGTGCCAGCAGTGAAAGCGGGGTGGTGCAACTGGGCTACACCTTC

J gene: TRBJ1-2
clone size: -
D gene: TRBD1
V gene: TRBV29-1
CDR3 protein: CSVEFWTGGFYGYTF
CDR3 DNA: TGCAGCGTTGAATTTTGGACAGGGGGCTTCTATGGCTACACCTTC

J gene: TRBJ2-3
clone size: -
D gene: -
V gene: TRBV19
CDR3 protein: CASRDEGGGQTDTQYF
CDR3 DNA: TGTGCCAGTAGAGACGAGGGAGGCGGCCAAACAGATACGCAGTATTTT

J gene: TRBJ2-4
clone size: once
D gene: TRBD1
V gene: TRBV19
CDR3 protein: CASSSRGRQQENIQYF
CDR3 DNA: TGTGCCAGTAGTAGCAGGGGGAGACAACAGGAAAACATTCAGTACTTC

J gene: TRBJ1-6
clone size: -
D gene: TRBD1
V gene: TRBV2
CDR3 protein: CASRTGTGGNSPLHF
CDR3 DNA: TGTGCCAGCAGGACGGGGACAGGGGGAAATTCACCCCTCCACTTT

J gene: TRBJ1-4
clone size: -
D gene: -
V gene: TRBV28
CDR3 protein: CASHPLRGGKGNEKLFF
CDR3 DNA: TGTGCCAGTCACCCACTTAGGGGGGGCAAGGGTAATGAAAAACTGTTTTTT

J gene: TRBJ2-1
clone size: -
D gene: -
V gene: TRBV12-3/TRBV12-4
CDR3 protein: CASSYLGADEQFF
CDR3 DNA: TGTGCCAGCAGTTACCTGGGGGCAGATGAGCAGTTCTTC

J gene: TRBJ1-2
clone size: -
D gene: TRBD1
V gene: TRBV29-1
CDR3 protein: CSVDTQGASGYTF
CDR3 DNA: TGCAGCGTTGACACCCAGGGGGCAAGTGGCTACACCTTC

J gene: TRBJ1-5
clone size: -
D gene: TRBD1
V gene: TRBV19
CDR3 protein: CASSNGQGIDQPQHF
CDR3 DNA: TGTGCCAGTAGTAACGGACAGGGTATTGATCAGCCCCAGCATTTT

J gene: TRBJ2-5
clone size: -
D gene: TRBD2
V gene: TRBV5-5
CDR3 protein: CASSLAIAGPLQETQYF
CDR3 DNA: TGTGCCAGCAGCTTGGCTATAGCGGGCCCGCTCCAAGAGACCCAGTACTTC

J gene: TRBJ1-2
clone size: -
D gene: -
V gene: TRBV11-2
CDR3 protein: CASSLEERMATYGYTF
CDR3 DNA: TGTGCCAGCAGCTTAGAGGAACGGATGGCGACTTATGGCTACACCTTC

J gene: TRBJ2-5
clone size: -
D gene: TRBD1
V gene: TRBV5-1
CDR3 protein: CASSYEGAQYF
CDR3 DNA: TGCGCCAGCAGCTACGAGGGGGCTCAGTACTTC

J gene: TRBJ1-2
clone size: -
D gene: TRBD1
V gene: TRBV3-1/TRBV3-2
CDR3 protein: CASSQGQGGGYTF
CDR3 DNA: TGTGCCAGCAGCCAAGGACAGGGGGGTGGCTACACCTTC

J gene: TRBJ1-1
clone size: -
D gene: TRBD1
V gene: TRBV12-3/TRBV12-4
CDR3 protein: CASSPGGTEAFF
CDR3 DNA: TGTGCCAGCAGCCCAGGGGGCACTGAAGCTTTCTTT

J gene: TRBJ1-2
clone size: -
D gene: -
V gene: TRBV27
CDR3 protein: CASSFTGDYGYTF
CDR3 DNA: TGTGCCAGCAGTTTCACCGGGGACTATGGCTACACCTTC

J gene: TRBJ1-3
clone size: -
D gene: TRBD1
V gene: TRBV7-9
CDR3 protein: CASSPGQGYTIYF
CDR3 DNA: TGTGCCAGCAGCCCAGGACAGGGCTACACCATATATTTT

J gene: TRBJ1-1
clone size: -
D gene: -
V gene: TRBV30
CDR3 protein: CAWSPMAQNTEAFF
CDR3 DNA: TGTGCCTGGAGCCCAATGGCTCAGAACACTGAAGCTTTCTTT

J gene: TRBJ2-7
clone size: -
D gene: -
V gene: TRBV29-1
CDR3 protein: CSVTNSAQREQYF
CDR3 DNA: TGCAGCGTTACGAATAGCGCACAGAGGGAGCAGTACTTC

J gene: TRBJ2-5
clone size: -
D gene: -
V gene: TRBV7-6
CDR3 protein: CASSFGTGQETQYF
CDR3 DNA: TGTGCCAGCAGCTTTGGAACAGGGCAAGAGACCCAGTACTTC

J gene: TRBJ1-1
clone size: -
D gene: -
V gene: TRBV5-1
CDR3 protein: CASSAYTTEAFF
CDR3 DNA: TGCGCCAGCAGTGCATATACTACTGAAGCTTTCTTT

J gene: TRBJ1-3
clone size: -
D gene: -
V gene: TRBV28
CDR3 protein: CASSPRGRGTIYF
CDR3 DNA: TGTGCCAGCAGCCCGCGGGGGCGCGGGACCATATATTTT

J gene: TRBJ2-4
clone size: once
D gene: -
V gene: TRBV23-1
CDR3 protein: CASGQGLAKNIQYF
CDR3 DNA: TGCGCCAGCGGCCAGGGTTTAGCCAAAAACATTCAGTACTTC

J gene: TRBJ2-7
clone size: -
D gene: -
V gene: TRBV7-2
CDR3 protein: CASSPLVSSYEQYF
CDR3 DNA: TGTGCCAGCAGCCCACTCGTTAGCTCCTACGAGCAGTACTTC

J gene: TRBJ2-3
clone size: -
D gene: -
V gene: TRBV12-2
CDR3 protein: CASRLGTGTSGRGPDTQYF
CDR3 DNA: TGTGCAAGTCGCTTAGGGACGGGGACTAGCGGGAGGGGACCAGATACGCAGTATTTT

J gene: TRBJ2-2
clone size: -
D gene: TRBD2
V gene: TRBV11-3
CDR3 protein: CASSPPTSGTTGELFF
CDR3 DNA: TGTGCCAGCAGCCCCCCGACTAGCGGGACGACCGGGGAGCTGTTTTTT

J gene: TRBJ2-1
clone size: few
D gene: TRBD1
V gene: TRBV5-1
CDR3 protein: CASSFQGATYNEQFF
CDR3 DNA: TGCGCCAGCAGCTTCCAGGGGGCTACCTACAATGAGCAGTTCTTC

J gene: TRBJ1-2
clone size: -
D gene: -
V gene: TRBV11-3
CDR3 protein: CASSPGEIRGYTF
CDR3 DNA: TGTGCCAGCAGCCCCGGGGAGATTCGGGGCTACACCTTC

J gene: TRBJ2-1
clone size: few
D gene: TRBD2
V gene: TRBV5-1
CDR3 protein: CASSPGLAGGNNEQFF
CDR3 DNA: TGCGCCAGCAGCCCTGGACTAGCGGGAGGCAACAATGAGCAGTTCTTC

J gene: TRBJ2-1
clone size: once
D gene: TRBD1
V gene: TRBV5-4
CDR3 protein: CASSSGQLYNEQFF
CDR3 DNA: TGTGCCAGCAGTTCGGGACAGCTATACAATGAGCAGTTCTTC

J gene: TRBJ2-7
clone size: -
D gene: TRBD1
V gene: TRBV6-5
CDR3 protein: CASSRTGVSSYEQYF
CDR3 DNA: TGTGCCAGCAGTAGAACAGGGGTTAGCTCCTACGAGCAGTACTTC